What follows are 5 T cell receptor beta chains derived from one specimen sequenced in a study of identical twins (dated by TCRdb to the mid-2010s). To prepare the library, 5' RACE was applied. The instrument was an Illumina HiSeq 2000. TCRdb redid the processing of the public reads, applying fastp at Q25 and MiXCR, and retained in-frame beta chains. Each entry is one CDR3 protein sequence, shown with its most common DNA and genes. This sample is represented by under 300,000 distinct CDR3 sequences; more than 12% of them were singletons. The ten biggest clones cover under 9.5% of the sample. Sequencing input: memory (CD45RO+) T cells sorted from blood. The cell subset or site tag for this specimen amounts to: CD45RO+ enriched T cells. The receptor source for this set is a woman under 30 in good health.

The sample holds a few counts of this clonotype. The V call is TRBV7-2, the J call TRBJ2-7; unclear D gene. CDR1 is SGHTA and CDR2 is FQGNSA in the germline V gene. The CDR3 has 15 residues. The germline V and J ends were trimmed by 1 base and 0 bases, with 10 bases remaining between them. CDR3 loop: CASSLDPQISYEQYF. The CDR3 bases are TGTGCCAGCAGCTTAGACCCTCAAATCTCCTACGAGCAGTACTTC.

V usage is TRBV6-2 or TRBV6-3 and J usage is TRBJ2-7; D ambiguous. The CDR3 spans 13 residues. Trimming cost V 2 bases and J 3 bases, with 8 bases left between them. The germline CDR1 and CDR2 sequences are MNHEY and SVGEGT. Written as DNA, the CDR3 is TGTGCCAGCAGTTACGGGGAAATCTACGAGCAGTACTTC. This sequence encodes CASSYGEIYEQYF.

The CDR3 is CASSFPNYGYTF. The CDR3 coding sequence is TGTGCCAGCAGTTTCCCTAACTATGGCTACACCTTC. The chain has TRBV2 and TRBJ1-2; D remains ambiguous. The ends were cut back, 5 bases at V and 0 bases at J, with 4 bases in the middle. This CDR3 is 12 amino acids long. The germline CDR1 and CDR2 sequences are SNHLY and FYNNEI.

This clonotype has a count of ten or more. J is TRBJ1-1 and V is TRBV7-9; D gene unclear. The CDR3 extends over 14 amino acids. V lost 2 bases to trimming and J lost 3 bases, with 10 bases between them. CDR1 SEHNR and CDR2 FQNEAQ come from the germline V gene (reference sequence). The CDR3, as DNA: TGTGCCAGCAGCTTACAAATTCTGGACACTGAAGCTTTCTTT. Amino acids: CASSLQILDTEAFF.

This clonotype was seen more than once but under ten times. The chain has TRBV19 and TRBJ1-2, with D perhaps matching TRBD1 (5 bases). The V gene lost 5 bases and the J gene lost 8 bases, with 15 bases spanning the gap. Germline V gene data show CDR1 as LNHDA and CDR2 as SQIVND (reference sequence). The CDR3 totals 13 residues. DNA of the CDR3: TGTGCCAGTAGTGAGACAGACATCTGGGGCTACACCTTC. Translation gives CASSETDIWGYTF.